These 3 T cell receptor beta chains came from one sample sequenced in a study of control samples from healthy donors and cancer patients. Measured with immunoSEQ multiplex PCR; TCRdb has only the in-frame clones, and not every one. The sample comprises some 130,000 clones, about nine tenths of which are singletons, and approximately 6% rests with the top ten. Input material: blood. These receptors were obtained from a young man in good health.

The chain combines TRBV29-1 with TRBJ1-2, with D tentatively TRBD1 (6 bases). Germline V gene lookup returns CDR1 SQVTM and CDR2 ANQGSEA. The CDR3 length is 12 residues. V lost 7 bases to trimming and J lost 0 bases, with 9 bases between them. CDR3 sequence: CSADSPNYGYTF. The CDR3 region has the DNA TGCAGCGCGGACAGTCCTAACTATGGCTACACCTTC.

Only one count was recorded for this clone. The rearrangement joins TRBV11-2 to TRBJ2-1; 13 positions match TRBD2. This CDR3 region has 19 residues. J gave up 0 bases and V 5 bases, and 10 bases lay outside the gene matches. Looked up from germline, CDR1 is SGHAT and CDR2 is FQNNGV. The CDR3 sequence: CASSPGTSGALGSYNEQFF. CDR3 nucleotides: TGTGCCAGCAGCCCCGGGACTAGCGGGGCGTTAGGCTCCTACAATGAGCAGTTCTTC.

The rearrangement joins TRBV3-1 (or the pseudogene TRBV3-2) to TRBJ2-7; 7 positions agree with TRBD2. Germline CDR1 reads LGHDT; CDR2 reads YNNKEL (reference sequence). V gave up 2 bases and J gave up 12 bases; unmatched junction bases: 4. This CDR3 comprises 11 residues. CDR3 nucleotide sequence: TGTGCCAGCAGCCAAATCGGGGGGATGTACTTC. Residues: CASSQIGGMYF.